This T cell receptor (beta chain) is from a study of blood T cell repertoires in COVID-19. Whole-study context: The cDNA or gDNA used as material had been derived from T cells, B-cell-depleted T cells, or PBMCs.

Trimming removed 5 bases at V and 7 bases at J, with 18 bases between. The CDR3 extends over 14 amino acids. From germline, CDR1 is SGHNT and CDR2 YYREEE (reference sequence). TCRdb's copy holds only in-frame clones and misses some; the assay was immunoSEQ multiplex PCR. The sample yields roughly 200,000 clones, approximately 85% seen once. Material for sequencing was peripheral blood. The TCR was taken from a woman in her fifties or sixties with acute or convalescent COVID-19. This chain links TRBV5-4 with TRBJ1-2; D possibly corresponds to TRBD1 (6 bases). As DNA, the CDR3 is TGTGCCAGCAGAGTGATCGGGGGGGCTAGTGGCTACACCTTC. Translation gives CASRVIGGASGYTF.